The T cell receptor (beta chain) under discussion was sequenced for a study of blood T cells in healthy people across ages. Study results and limitations: Aged donors had fewer naive CD4+ cells and lower diversity than long-lived donors.

Donation came from healthy Caucasian individuals in Russia who were aged about 6 to 95. Extraction yielded at least 6 micrograms of total RNA per sample. It was with a sample-barcoded 5' primer and a J-beta primer mix that a second PCR of about 6 to 12 cycles was run. The study obtained at least 2.5 million CDR3-containing paired-end reads from every sample. From the 5' RACE reads, TCRdb called clonotypes with MiXCR, one entry per CDR3 protein. The table lists over 700,000 distinct CDR3 sequences, less than 70% of them singletons. About this clonotype itself: What it binds is unknown. One junction end does not reproduce the germline sequence, and a read error may be involved.

This CDR3 region has 14 residues. Germline V lookup: CDR1 SGHTA, CDR2 FQGNSA. V is TRBV7-2 and J is TRBJ2-1; 11 bases map to TRBD2. This TCR came from a man aged 80 or over in good health. The sample comprised blood. CDR3 in amino acids: CACGPLAGGGTQIF. The CDR3 region has the DNA TGTGCCTGCGGTCCTCTAGCGGGAGGCGGGACCCAGATCTTC.